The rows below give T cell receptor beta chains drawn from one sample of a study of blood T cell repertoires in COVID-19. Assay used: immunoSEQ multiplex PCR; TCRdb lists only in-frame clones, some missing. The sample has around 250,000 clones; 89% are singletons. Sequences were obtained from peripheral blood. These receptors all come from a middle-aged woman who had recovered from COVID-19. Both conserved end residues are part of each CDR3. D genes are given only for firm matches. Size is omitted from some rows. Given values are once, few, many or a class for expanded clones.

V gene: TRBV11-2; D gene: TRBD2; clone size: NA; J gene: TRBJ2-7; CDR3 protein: CASSPNERGGPEQYF; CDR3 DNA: TGTGCCAGCAGCCCAAATGAGCGGGGGGGCCCCGAGCAGTACTTC
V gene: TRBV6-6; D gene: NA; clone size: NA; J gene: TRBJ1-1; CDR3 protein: CASSRQENTEAFF; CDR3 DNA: TGTGCCAGCAGCCGACAGGAGAACACTGAAGCTTTCTTT
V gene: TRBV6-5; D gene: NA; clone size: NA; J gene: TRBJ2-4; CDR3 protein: CASSETERAKNIQYF; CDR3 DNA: TGTGCCAGCTCAGAGACGGAGCGGGCCAAAAACATTCAGTACTTC
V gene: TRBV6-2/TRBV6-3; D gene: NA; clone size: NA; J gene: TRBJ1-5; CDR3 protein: CASSSSGDSNQPQHF; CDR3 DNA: TGTGCCAGCAGCTCCTCGGGAGATAGCAATCAGCCCCAGCATTTT
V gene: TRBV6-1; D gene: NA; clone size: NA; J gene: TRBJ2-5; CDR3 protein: CASSEVLFGGSIGETQYF; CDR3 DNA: TGTGCCAGCAGTGAAGTCCTTTTCGGGGGTTCCATAGGGGAGACCCAGTACTTC
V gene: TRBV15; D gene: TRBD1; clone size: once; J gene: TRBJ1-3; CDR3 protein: CATSRDRGRGSGNTIYF; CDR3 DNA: TGTGCCACCAGCAGAGATCGGGGCAGGGGGTCAGGAAACACCATATATTTT
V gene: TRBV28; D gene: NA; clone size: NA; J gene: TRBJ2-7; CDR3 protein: CASSRGGGYEQYF; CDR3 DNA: TGTGCCAGCAGCCGAGGGGGAGGGTACGAGCAGTACTTC
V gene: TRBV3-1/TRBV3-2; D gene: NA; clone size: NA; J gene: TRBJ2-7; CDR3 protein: CASSQTTYYEQYF; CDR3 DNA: TGTGCCAGCAGCCAGACTACGTACTACGAGCAGTACTTC
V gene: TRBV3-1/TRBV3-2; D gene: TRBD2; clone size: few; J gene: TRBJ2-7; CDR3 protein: CASSHSGGAYEQYF; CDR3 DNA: TGTGCCAGCAGCCACAGCGGGGGGGCCTACGAGCAGTACTTC
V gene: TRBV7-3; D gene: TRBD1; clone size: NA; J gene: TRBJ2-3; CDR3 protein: CASSSSGTGTDTQYF; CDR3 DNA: TGTGCCAGCAGCTCCTCCGGGACAGGCACAGATACGCAGTATTTT
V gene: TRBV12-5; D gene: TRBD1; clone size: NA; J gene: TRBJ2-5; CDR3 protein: CASGLGDSQETQYF; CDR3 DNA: TGTGCTAGTGGTTTGGGGGACAGTCAAGAGACCCAGTACTTC
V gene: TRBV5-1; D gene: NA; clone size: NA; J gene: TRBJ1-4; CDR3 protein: CASSLDPWGGREKLFF; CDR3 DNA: TGCGCCAGCAGCTTGGACCCCTGGGGGGGGCGAGAAAAACTGTTTTTT
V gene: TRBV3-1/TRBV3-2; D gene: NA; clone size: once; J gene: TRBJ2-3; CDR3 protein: CASSHSGALTDTQYF; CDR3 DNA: TGTGCCAGCAGCCACAGCGGAGCCCTGACAGATACGCAGTATTTT
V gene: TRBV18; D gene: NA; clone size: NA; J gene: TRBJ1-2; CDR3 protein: CASSLDSYGYTF; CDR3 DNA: TGTGCCAGCTCACTGGACAGCTATGGCTACACCTTC
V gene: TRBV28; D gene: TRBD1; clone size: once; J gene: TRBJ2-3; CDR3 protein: CASIADRASTDTQYF; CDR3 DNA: TGTGCCAGCATCGCAGACAGGGCCAGCACAGATACGCAGTATTTT
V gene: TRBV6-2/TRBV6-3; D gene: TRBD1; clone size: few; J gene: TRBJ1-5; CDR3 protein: CASSGTGYNQPQHF; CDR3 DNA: TGTGCCAGCAGCGGGACAGGCTACAATCAGCCCCAGCATTTT
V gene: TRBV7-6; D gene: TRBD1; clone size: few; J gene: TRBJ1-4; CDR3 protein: CASSSNRGRGEKLFF; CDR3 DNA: TGTGCCAGCAGCTCGAACAGGGGGCGAGGTGAAAAACTGTTTTTT
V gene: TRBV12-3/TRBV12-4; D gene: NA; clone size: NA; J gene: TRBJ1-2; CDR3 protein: CASSPPDTF; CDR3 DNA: TGTGCCAGCAGTCCCCCGGACACCTTC
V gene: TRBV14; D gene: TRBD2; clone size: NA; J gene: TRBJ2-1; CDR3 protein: CASSPGLAGEYNEQFF; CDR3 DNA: TGTGCCAGCAGCCCGGGACTAGCGGGAGAATACAATGAGCAGTTCTTC
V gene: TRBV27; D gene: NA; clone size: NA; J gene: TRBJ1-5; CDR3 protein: CASSLTATGVQPQHF; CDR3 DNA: TGTGCCAGCAGTTTAACCGCGACAGGAGTTCAGCCCCAGCATTTT
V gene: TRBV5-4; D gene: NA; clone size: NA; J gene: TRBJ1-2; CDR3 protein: CASSLYMTGNYGYTF; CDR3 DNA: TGTGCCAGCAGCTTATACATGACGGGAAACTATGGCTACACCTTC
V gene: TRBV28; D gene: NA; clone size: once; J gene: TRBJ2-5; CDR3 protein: CASSFGGASGVETQYF; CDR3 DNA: TGTGCCAGCAGTTTTGGGGGGGCTAGCGGAGTAGAGACCCAGTACTTC
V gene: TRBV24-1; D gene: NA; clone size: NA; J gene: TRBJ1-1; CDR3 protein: CATSDPDTGTEAFF; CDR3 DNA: TGTGCCACCAGTGACCCGGACACTGGGACTGAAGCTTTCTTT
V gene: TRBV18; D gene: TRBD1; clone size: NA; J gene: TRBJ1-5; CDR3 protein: CASSGQGDQPQHF; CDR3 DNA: TGTGCCAGCTCAGGACAGGGGGATCAGCCCCAGCATTTT
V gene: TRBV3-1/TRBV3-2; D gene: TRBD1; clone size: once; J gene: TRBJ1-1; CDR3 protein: CASSQDRGWTEAFF; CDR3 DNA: TGTGCCAGCAGCCAAGACAGGGGGTGGACTGAAGCTTTCTTT
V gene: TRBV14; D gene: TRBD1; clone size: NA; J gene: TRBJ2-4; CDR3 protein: CASSRTGAKNIQYF; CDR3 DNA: TGTGCCAGCAGCCGGACAGGCGCCAAAAACATTCAGTACTTC
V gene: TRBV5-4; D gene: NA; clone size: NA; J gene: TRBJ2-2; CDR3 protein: CASSTESPGELFF; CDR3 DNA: TGTGCCAGCAGTACGGAGTCTCCCGGGGAGCTGTTTTTT
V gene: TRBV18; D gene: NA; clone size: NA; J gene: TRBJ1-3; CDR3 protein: CASSLQGSPGNTIYF; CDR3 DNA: TGTGCCAGCTCACTACAGGGTTCCCCTGGAAACACCATATATTTT
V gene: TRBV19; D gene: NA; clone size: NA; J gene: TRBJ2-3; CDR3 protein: CASSIKAPGGADTQYF; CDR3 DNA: TGTGCCAGTAGTATCAAAGCTCCCGGGGGAGCAGATACGCAGTATTTT
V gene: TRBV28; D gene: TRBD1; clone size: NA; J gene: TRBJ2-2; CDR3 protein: CASRGTGVTGELFF; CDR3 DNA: TGTGCCAGCAGAGGGACAGGTGTTACCGGGGAGCTGTTTTTT
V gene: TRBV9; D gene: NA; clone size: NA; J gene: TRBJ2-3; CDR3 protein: CASSSTDTQYF; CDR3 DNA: TGTGCCAGTTCTAGCACAGATACGCAGTATTTT
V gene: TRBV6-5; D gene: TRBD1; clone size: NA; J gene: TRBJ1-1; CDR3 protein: CASSHWTGGDTEAFF; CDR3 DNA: TGTGCCAGCAGCCACTGGACAGGGGGGGACACTGAAGCTTTCTTT
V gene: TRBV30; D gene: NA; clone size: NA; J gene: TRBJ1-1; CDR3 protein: CAWSDSNEGAFF; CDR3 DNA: TGTGCCTGGAGTGACAGCAACGAGGGAGCTTTCTTT
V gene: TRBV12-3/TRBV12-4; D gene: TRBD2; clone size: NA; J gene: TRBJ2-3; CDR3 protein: CASGAGGTDTQYF; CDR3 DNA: TGTGCCAGCGGAGCGGGAGGCACAGATACGCAGTATTTT
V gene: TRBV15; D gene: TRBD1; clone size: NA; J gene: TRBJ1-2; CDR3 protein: CATLNDRDGDGYTF; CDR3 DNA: TGTGCCACCCTAAACGACAGGGATGGAGATGGCTACACCTTC
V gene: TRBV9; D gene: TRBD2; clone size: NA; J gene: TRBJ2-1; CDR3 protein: CASSPPRGAGGVGEQFF; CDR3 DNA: TGTGCCAGCAGCCCGCCCAGGGGAGCGGGGGGAGTTGGTGAGCAGTTCTTC
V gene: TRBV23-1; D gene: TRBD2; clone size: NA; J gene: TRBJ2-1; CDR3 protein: CATRGEAGGRFF; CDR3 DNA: TGCGCCACCCGGGGGGAAGCGGGGGGCAGGTTCTTC
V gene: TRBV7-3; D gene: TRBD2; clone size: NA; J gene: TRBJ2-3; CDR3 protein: CASSRGGRIDTQYF; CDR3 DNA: TGTGCCAGCAGCCGGGGGGGCCGCATAGATACGCAGTATTTT